The 17 T cell receptor beta chains below were found in one sample sequenced in a study of T cell changes during pregnancy in multiple sclerosis. Using immunoSEQ multiplex PCR, the repertoire was profiled, and TCRdb retains in-frame clones only, with some absent. Here the sample spans under 15,000 clones, 85% to 90% being singletons. This material consisted of CD8+ T cells from peripheral blood mononuclear cells, taken after pregnancy. These receptors originate from a female donor in good health, enrolled as a control in a pregnancy study.

The chain couples TRBV6-1 to TRBJ1-1; 8 bases agree with TRBD1. The junction had 8 bases not matched to a gene; V was cut back by 4 bases and J by 4 bases. Per the germline V gene, CDR1 is MNHNS and CDR2 is SASEGT. This CDR3 has 15 amino acids. CDR3 bases: TGTGCCAGCAGTGTAAACCAGGGGGCGCCCACTGAAGCTTTCTTT. It translates to CASSVNQGAPTEAFF.

This clone came up once. This rearrangement joins TRBV6-5 to TRBJ1-4, with D perhaps matching TRBD1 (5 bases). V gave up 2 bases and J gave up 8 bases, with 9 bases separating them. Per the germline V gene, CDR1 is MNHEY and CDR2 is SVGAGI. The CDR3 loop spans 13 amino acids. The CDR3, as DNA: TGTGCCAGCAGTTACGGGGGGAGGGAAAAACTGTTTTTT. Amino acid sequence: CASSYGGREKLFF.

The gene calls are TRBV25-1 and TRBJ1-2; 7 bases are shared with TRBD1. This CDR3 has 15 residues. The V segment lost 4 bases and the J segment 9 bases; nucleotides outside the gene matches: 14. Germline-derived CDR1 and CDR2 are MGHDK and SYGVNS. CDR3 amino acids: CASSADRAAESRYTF. CDR3 in DNA: TGTGCCAGCAGTGCCGACAGGGCCGCGGAATCGCGCTACACCTTC.

The J gene is TRBJ1-1, the V gene TRBV10-3; weak D call: TRBD1 (5 bases). Trimming left V 6 bases short and J 3 bases short, with 14 bases between. The CDR3 length is 14 residues. Germline values: CDR1 ENHRY, CDR2 SYGVKD. The CDR3 nucleotides read TGTGCCATCAGGGACCCCGGGACTGACACTGAAGCTTTCTTT. It specifies CAIRDPGTDTEAFF.

This rearrangement joins TRBV28 to TRBJ2-7; possibly TRBD1 for D (6 bases). Trimming shortened V by 4 bases and J by 3 bases, and 7 bases separated the two germline ends. The CDR3 runs 12 residues. In germline, CDR1 is MDHEN, CDR2 SYDVKM. CDR3 amino acids: CASSSDSYEQYF. DNA of the CDR3: TGTGCCAGCAGTTCGGACAGCTACGAGCAGTACTTC.

This chain links TRBV6-1 with TRBJ2-6; D is perhaps TRBD2 (6 bases). CDR3 length: 15 residues. Germline assignment: CDR1 MNHNS and CDR2 SASEGT. V lost 1 base, J lost 2 bases, and 6 bases lay in between. The CDR3 DNA is TGTGCCAGCAGTGAAGGCGGGACTGGGGCCAACGTCCTGACTTTC. Protein: CASSEGGTGANVLTF.

This chain links TRBV25-1 with TRBJ2-3; D may be TRBD2 (7 bases). The V and J ends lost 2 bases and 6 bases respectively, with 12 bases between them. The V gene's germline CDR1 is MGHDK and CDR2 SYGVNS. The CDR3 has 14 amino acids. The CDR3 reads CASSEGGGEDTQYF. The CDR3 DNA follows: TGTGCCAGCAGTGAAGGAGGGGGGGAGGATACGCAGTATTTT.

The CDR3 loop is CASRTVTSGNTIYF. The CDR3 DNA reads TGCGCCAGCAGGACAGTTACCTCTGGAAACACCATATATTTT. The chain couples TRBV10-2 to TRBJ1-3, with D possibly matching TRBD1 (5 bases). The CDR3 loop spans 14 amino acids. The V end was cut by 6 bases, the J end by 0 bases, with 9 bases between. Germline V gives CDR1 WSHSY, CDR2 SAAADI.

This chain joins TRBV7-3 and TRBJ2-7; 15 bases align to TRBD2. J lost 6 bases, V lost 5 bases, and 2 bases had no gene match. The CDR3 is made up of 14 amino acids. The germline V gene encodes CDR1 SGHTA and CDR2 FQGTGA. CDR3 nucleotides: TGTGCCAGCAGCCAGGGACTAGCGGGAGGCGAGCAGTACTTC. Protein sequence: CASSQGLAGGEQYF. The whole variable domain, remainder taken from reference TRBV7-3 and TRBJ2-7, is GAGVSQTPSNKVTEKGKYVELRCDPISGHTALYWYRQSLGQGPEFLIYFQGTGAADDSGLPNDRFFAVRPEGSVSTLKIQRTERGDSAVYLCASSQGLAGGEQYFGPGTRLTVT.

J is TRBJ2-3 and V is TRBV6-5; D is perhaps TRBD2 (6 bases). The CDR3 sequence is 13 residues long. In germline, CDR1 is MNHEY, CDR2 SVGAGI. The V end lost 8 bases, the J end lost 2 bases, and 11 bases lay between the germline ends. CDR3 in amino acids: CASYGSDTDTQYF. Here the CDR3 DNA reads TGTGCCAGCTACGGGAGCGACACAGATACGCAGTATTTT.

This clone was observed a few times. The V and J genes are TRBV4-3 and TRBJ1-6; D is unclear. This CDR3 spans 14 amino acids. V gave up 0 bases and J gave up 7 bases, with 7 bases separating them. CDR1 LGHNA and CDR2 YSLEER come from the germline V gene. Here the CDR3 reads CASSQDFVNSPLHF. The CDR3 DNA reads TGCGCCAGCAGCCAAGATTTCGTCAATTCACCCCTCCACTTT.

The V gene is TRBV14, the J gene TRBJ1-1, with TRBD1 identical over 9 bases. V was pared by 5 bases and J by 5 bases, with 9 bases of the junction left unmatched. The CDR3 runs to 15 residues. Germline V lookup: CDR1 SGHDN, CDR2 FVKESK. The chain's CDR3 is CASSEHPGTGTEAFF. Here the CDR3 DNA reads TGTGCCAGCAGCGAGCATCCCGGGACAGGGACTGAAGCTTTCTTT.

The genes are TRBV10-3 and TRBJ2-5; tentatively, D is TRBD1 (7 bases). The CDR3 covers 14 residues. Per germline, CDR1 ENHRY and CDR2 SYGVKD. V was cut by 2 bases and J by 4 bases, with 11 bases left in between. CDR3 bases: TGTGCCATCAGTGAGGGACAGGAGGGAGAGACCCAGTACTTC. Its translation is CAISEGQEGETQYF.

The count of this clone is one. The chain combines TRBV19 with TRBJ2-1; TRBD2 matches 9 bases. This CDR3 comprises 16 residues. The V gene's germline CDR1 is LNHDA and CDR2 SQIVND (reference sequence). The V and J ends lost 3 bases and 3 bases, in that order; junction bases with no gene match: 6. DNA of the CDR3: TGTGCCAGTAGTATTCCCACTAGCGGGTTCTACAATGAGCAGTTCTTC. Amino acids: CASSIPTSGFYNEQFF. The full variable domain, with the rest looked up from reference TRBV19 and TRBJ2-1, is DGGITQSPKYLFRKEGQNVTLSCEQNLNHDAMYWYRQDPGQGLRLIYYSQIVNDFQKGDIAEGYSVSREKKESFPLTVTSAQKNPTAFYLCASSIPTSGFYNEQFFGPGTRLTVL.

This clone was found a few times. V gene TRBV27 combines with J gene TRBJ2-7, with D tentatively TRBD2 (6 bases). The CDR3 contains 11 residues. Trimming took off 7 bases at V and 9 bases at J, with 13 bases between the two ends. Germline CDR1 is MNHEY and CDR2 is SMNVEV (reference sequence). The CDR3 here is CASTIGGRQYF. CDR3 DNA: TGTGCCAGCACAATCGGAGGGCGGCAGTACTTC.

The CDR3 spells CASIEPGTGEQFF. CDR3 DNA: TGTGCCAGCATCGAGCCAGGGACTGGTGAGCAGTTCTTC. The V and J genes are TRBV2 and TRBJ2-1; possible D gene TRBD2, 6 bases. Germline V CDR1 and CDR2: SNHLY, FYNNEI. There are 13 residues in the CDR3. Trimming removed 7 bases from V and 9 bases from J, with 16 bases in between. The variable domain in full, completed from reference TRBV2 and TRBJ2-1, reads EPEVTQTPSHQVTQMGQEVILRCVPISNHLYFYWYRQILGQKVEFLVSFYNNEISEKSEIFDDQFSVERPDGSNFTLKIRSTKLEDSAMYFCASIEPGTGEQFFGPGTRLTVL.

This chain links TRBV5-1 with TRBJ1-2, with 9 nucleotides matching TRBD1. The germline CDR1 and CDR2 sequences are SGHRS and YFSETQ. The CDR3 is made up of 16 amino acids. Trimming at V came to 4 bases and at J to 4 bases, leaving 11 bases not matched to a gene. DNA of the CDR3: TGCGCCAGCAGCGTCGGGACAGGGAAGCATGCCTATGGCTACACCTTC. Encoded protein: CASSVGTGKHAYGYTF.